This record looks at one T cell receptor beta chain sequence and its context. In the authors' methods: The assay estimated nucleated cells by amplifying reference gene primers. Produced via immunoSEQ multiplex PCR; TCRdb's table is partial and in-frame only. V, J and clone size were drawn from that table, and D and trimming were deduced from the DNA. The data show some 150,000 clones, around 85% seen once. The sample comes from a study of blood T cell repertoires in COVID-19. The wider study: The United States, Italy and Spain provided the acute and convalescent COVID-19 samples. T cells, B-cell-depleted T cells, or PBMCs supplied cDNA or gDNA.

Germline CDR1 and CDR2: MNHEY and SMNVEV (reference sequence). V was cut by 4 bases and J by 0 bases, with 15 bases left in between. CDR3 length: 16 residues. Enrollment of patients from Seattle took place during active infection, with longitudinal follow-up. The source is a man in his sixties with COVID-19, enrolled during active disease. What was sequenced was peripheral blood. The V call is TRBV27, the J call TRBJ1-1; possible D gene TRBD1, 5 bases. In DNA, the CDR3 is TGTGCCAGCAGTTCACAATATGGGGGGATGAACACTGAAGCTTTCTTT. This encodes CASSSQYGGMNTEAFF.